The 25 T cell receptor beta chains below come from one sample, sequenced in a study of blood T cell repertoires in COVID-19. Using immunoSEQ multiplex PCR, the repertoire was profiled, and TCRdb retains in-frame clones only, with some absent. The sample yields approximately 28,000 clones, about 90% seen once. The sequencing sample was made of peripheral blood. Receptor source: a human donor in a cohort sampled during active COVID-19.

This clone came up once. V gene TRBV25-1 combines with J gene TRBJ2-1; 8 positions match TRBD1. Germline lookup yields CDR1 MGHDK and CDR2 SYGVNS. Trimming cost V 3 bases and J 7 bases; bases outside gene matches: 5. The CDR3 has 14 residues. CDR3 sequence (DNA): TGTGCCAGCAGTGACACAGGGGGGATTAATGAGCAGTTCTTC. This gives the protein CASSDTGGINEQFF.

CDR3 amino acids: CSGQTSGSTDTQYF. The CDR3 DNA reads as TGCAGCGGCCAGACTAGCGGGAGCACAGATACGCAGTATTTT. The chain combines TRBV29-1 with TRBJ2-3, with 10 bases matching TRBD2. CDR3 length equals 14 residues. The germline CDR1 and CDR2 sequences are SQVTM and ANQGSEA. V dropped 7 bases and J dropped 0; count of bases not matched to a gene: 4.

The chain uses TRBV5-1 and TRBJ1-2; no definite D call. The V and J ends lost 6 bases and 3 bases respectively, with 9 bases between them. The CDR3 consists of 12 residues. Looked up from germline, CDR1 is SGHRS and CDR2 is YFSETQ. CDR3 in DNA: TGCGCCAGCACTCCCCCCGACTATGGCTACACCTTC. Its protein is CASTPPDYGYTF. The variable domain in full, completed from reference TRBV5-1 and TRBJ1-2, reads KAGVTQTPRYLIKTRGQQVTLSCSPISGHRSVSWYQQTPGQGLQFLFEYFSETQRNKGNFPGRFSGRQFSNSRSEMNVSTLELGDSALYLCASTPPDYGYTFGSGTRLTVV.

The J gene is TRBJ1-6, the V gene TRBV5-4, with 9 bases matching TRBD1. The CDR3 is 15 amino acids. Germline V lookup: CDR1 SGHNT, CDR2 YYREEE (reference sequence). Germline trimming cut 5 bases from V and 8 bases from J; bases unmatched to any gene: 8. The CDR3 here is CASSSQQGAYSPLHF. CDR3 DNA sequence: TGTGCCAGCAGTTCCCAACAGGGGGCGTATTCACCCCTCCACTTT.

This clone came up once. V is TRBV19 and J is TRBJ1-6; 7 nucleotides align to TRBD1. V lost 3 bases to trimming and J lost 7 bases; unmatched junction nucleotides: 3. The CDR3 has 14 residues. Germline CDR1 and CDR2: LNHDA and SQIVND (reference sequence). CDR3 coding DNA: TGTGCCAGTAGTATCGTACAGGGGAATTCACCCCTCCACTTT. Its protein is CASSIVQGNSPLHF.

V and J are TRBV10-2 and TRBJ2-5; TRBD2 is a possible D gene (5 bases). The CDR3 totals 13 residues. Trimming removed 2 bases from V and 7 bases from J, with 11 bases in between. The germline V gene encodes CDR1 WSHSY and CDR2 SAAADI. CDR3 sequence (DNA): TGCGCCAGCAGTGAGCGGGAAGCCAGGACCCAGTACTTC. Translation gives CASSEREARTQYF.

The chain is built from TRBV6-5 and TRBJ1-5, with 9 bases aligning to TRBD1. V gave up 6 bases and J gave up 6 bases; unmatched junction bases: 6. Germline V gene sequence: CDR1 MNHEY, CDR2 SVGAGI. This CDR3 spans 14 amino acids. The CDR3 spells CASRGQGLAQPQHF. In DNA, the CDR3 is TGTGCCAGCAGGGGACAGGGTCTTGCTCAGCCCCAGCATTTT.

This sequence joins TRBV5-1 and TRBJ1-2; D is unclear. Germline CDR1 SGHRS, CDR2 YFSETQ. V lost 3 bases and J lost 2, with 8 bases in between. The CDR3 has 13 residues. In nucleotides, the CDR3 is TGCGCCAGCAGCTCGACAAGAAACTATGGCTACACCTTC. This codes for CASSSTRNYGYTF.

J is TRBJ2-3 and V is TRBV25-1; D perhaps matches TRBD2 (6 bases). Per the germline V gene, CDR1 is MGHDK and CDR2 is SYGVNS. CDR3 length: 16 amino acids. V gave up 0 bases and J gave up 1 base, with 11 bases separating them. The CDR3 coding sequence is TGTGCCAGCAGTGAATATCGCGGGGCCCGCACAGATACGCAGTATTTT. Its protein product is CASSEYRGARTDTQYF.

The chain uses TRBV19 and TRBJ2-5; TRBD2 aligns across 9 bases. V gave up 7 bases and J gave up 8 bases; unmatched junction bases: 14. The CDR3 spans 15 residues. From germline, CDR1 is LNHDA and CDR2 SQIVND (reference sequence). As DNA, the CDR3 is TGTGCCAGTAACCCTACCGGGACTAGCTTTTTCACCCAGTACTTC. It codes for CASNPTGTSFFTQYF.

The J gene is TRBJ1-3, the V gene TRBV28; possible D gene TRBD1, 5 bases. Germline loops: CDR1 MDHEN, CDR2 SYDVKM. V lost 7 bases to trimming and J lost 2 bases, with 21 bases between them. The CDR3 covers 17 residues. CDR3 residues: CASNNNLDRTAGNTIYF. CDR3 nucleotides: TGTGCCAGCAACAACAATCTCGACAGAACGGCTGGAAACACCATATATTTT.

The CDR3 DNA reads as TGCGCCAGCAGCCCAACAGGGGGCATCGCAGATACGCAGTATTTT. This translates into CASSPTGGIADTQYF. The chain uses TRBV5-1 and TRBJ2-3, with 9 bases matching TRBD1. This CDR3 is 15 amino acids long. Germline V lookup: CDR1 SGHRS, CDR2 YFSETQ. The trim removed 4 bases at V and 4 bases at J, leaving 7 bases unmatched.

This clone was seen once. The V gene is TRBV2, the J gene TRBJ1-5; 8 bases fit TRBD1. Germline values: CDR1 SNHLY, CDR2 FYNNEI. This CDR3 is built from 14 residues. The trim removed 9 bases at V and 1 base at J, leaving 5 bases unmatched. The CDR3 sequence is CASQRDRSNQPQHF. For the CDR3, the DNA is TGTGCCAGTCAACGGGACAGGAGCAATCAGCCCCAGCATTTT.

CDR3 sequence (DNA): TGTGCCAGCAGCCCCTCGGAGTTCTCTAATGAAAAACTGTTTTTT. Protein: CASSPSEFSNEKLFF. The rearrangement links TRBV6-6 to TRBJ1-4; D remains ambiguous. This CDR3 region has 15 residues. The germline V gene encodes CDR1 MNHNY and CDR2 SVGAGI (reference sequence). V was shortened by 6 bases and J by 3 bases, with 14 bases between the two germline ends.

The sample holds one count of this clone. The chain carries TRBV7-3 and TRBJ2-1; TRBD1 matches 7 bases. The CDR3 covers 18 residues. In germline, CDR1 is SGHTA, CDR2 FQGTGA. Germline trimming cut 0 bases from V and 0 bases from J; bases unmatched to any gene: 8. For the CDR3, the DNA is TGTGCCAGCAGCTTAACCCCGGGACAGCGGTACTCCTACAATGAGCAGTTCTTC. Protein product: CASSLTPGQRYSYNEQFF. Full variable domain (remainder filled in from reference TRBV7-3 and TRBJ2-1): GAGVSQTPSNKVTEKGKYVELRCDPISGHTALYWYRQSLGQGPEFLIYFQGTGAADDSGLPNDRFFAVRPEGSVSTLKIQRTERGDSAVYLCASSLTPGQRYSYNEQFFGPGTRLTVL.

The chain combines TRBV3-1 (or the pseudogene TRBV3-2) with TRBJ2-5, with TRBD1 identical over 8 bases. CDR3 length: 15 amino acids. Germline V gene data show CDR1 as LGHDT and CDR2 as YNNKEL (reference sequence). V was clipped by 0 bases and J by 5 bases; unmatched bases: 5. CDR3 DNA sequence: TGTGCCAGCAGCCAAGACCCAGGGGGCCGGGAGACCCAGTACTTC. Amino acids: CASSQDPGGRETQYF.

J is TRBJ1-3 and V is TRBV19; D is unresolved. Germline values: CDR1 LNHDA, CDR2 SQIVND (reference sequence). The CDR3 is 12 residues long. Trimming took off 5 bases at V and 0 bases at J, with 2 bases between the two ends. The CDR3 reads CASSLSGNTIYF. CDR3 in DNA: TGTGCCAGTAGTCTCTCTGGAAACACCATATATTTT.

CDR3 DNA sequence: TGTGCCAGCAAACAACAGGGTCAACTGGTAGAAAAACTGTTTTTT. Translated: CASKQQGQLVEKLFF. The chain links TRBV2 to TRBJ1-4; D possibly corresponds to TRBD1 (6 bases). The CDR3 is 15 amino acids. V gave up 7 bases and J gave up 8 bases, with 20 bases separating them. Germline V gene lookup returns CDR1 SNHLY and CDR2 FYNNEI.

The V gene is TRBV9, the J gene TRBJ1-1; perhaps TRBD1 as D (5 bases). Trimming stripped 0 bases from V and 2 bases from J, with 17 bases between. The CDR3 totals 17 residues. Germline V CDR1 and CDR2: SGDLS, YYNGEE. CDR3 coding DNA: TGTGCCAGCAGCGTAGGGGGCAGGTATGTTGGAAACACTGAAGCTTTCTTT. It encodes CASSVGGRYVGNTEAFF.

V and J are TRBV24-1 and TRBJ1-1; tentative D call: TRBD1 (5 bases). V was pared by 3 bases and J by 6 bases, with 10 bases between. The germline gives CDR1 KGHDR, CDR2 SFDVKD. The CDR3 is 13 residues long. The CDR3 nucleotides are TGTGCCACCAGTGATCCAGGACACCCTGAAGCTTTCTTT. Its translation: CATSDPGHPEAFF.

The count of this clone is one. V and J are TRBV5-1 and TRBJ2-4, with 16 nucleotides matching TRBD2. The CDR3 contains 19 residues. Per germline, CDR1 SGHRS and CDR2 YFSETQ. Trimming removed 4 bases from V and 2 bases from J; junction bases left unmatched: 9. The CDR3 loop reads CASSAGLAGGTKSKNIQYF. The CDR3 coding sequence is TGCGCCAGCAGCGCGGGACTAGCGGGGGGGACTAAGTCCAAAAACATTCAGTACTTC.

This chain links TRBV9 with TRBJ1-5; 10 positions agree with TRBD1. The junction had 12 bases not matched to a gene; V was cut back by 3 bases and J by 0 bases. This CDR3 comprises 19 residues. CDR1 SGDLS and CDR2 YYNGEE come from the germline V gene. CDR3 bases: TGTGCCAGCAGCGCTGAGTTCGGGACAGGGGTTAATAGCAATCAGCCCCAGCATTTT. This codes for CASSAEFGTGVNSNQPQHF.

For the CDR3, the DNA is TGTGCCAGCACACCAGGACAGAGATCACCCCTCCACTTT. Translation gives CASTPGQRSPLHF. The J gene is TRBJ1-6, the V gene TRBV12-3 or TRBV12-4; perhaps TRBD1 as D (6 bases). Between the trimmed V and J ends, which lost 7 bases and 10 bases, there was a span of 14 bases. This CDR3 contains 13 residues.

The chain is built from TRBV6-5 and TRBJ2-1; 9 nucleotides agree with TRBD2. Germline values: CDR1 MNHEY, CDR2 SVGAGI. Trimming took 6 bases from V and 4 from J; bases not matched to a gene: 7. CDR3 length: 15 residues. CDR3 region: CASRAGSGGYNEQFF. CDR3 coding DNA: TGTGCCAGCAGGGCCGGGAGCGGGGGGTACAATGAGCAGTTCTTC.

The CDR3 loop is CATSDSSAGGAPYNEQFF. CDR3 sequence (DNA): TGTGCCACCAGTGATTCCTCAGCGGGGGGGGCCCCCTACAATGAGCAGTTCTTC. This chain uses TRBV24-1 with TRBJ2-1; 10 bases line up with TRBD2. Per germline, CDR1 KGHDR and CDR2 SFDVKD. The CDR3 runs 18 residues. V lost 2 bases to trimming and J lost 2 bases; unmatched junction nucleotides: 8.